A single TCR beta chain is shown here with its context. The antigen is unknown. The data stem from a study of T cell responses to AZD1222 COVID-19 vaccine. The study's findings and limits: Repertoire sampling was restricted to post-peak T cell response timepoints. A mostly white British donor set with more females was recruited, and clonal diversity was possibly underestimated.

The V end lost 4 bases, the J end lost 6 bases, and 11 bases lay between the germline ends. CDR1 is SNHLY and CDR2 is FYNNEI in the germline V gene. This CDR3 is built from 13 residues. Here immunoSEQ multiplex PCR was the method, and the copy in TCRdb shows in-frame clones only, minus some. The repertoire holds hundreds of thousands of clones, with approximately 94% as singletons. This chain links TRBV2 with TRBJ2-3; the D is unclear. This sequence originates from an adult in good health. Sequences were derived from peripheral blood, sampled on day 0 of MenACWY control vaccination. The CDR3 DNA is TGTGCCAGCAGTGGCAGAGGCGAGGATACGCAGTATTTT. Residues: CASSGRGEDTQYF. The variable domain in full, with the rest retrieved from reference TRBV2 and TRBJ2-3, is EPEVTQTPSHQVTQMGQEVILRCVPISNHLYFYWYRQILGQKVEFLVSFYNNEISEKSEIFDDQFSVERPDGSNFTLKIRSTKLEDSAMYFCASSGRGEDTQYFGPGTRLTVL.